The rows below give T cell receptor beta chains drawn from one sample of a study of cytomegalovirus exposure and HLA in healthy donors. TCRdb keeps only in-frame clones here, not all; method: immunoSEQ multiplex PCR. The sample carries about 150,000 clones, roughly 73% recorded once. Source material: PBMCs. The receptors were sampled from a woman aged 18 to 35 in good health and CMV-seronegative. The CDR3 runs from the conserved cysteine through the conserved F or W. The D gene is left open where the match is weak. Size tells how often a clone was seen (once, few, many) or the class of an expanded clone, and some rows leave it out.

clone_size,v_call,d_call,j_call,cdr3_aa,cdr3_nt
.,TRBV7-8,.,TRBJ1-5,CASSPFSQPQHF,TGTGCCAGCAGCCCCTTCTCGCAGCCCCAGCATTTT
.,TRBV4-1,TRBD1,TRBJ2-1,CASRRQGEYDNEQFF,TGCGCCAGCAGAAGACAGGGGGAGTATGACAATGAGCAGTTCTTC
.,TRBV19,.,TRBJ2-3,CASSIPGGTQYF,TGTGCCAGTAGTATTCCCGGGGGTACGCAGTATTTT
.,TRBV5-6,.,TRBJ2-3,CASSLGSFGTDTQYF,TGTGCCAGCAGCTTAGGGAGTTTCGGCACAGATACGCAGTATTTT
.,TRBV2,.,TRBJ2-7,CASKPSVSYEQYF,TGTGCCAGCAAACCTAGCGTATCCTACGAGCAGTACTTC
.,TRBV11-2,TRBD1,TRBJ1-3,CASSLEGQGLGNTIYF,TGTGCCAGCAGCTTGGAGGGACAGGGCCTTGGAAACACCATATATTTT
.,TRBV5-1,TRBD1,TRBJ2-7,CASSWSGQGASEQYF,TGCGCCAGCAGCTGGTCGGGACAGGGGGCGAGCGAGCAGTACTTC
.,TRBV29-1,TRBD1,TRBJ2-1,CSVGTGDNEQFF,TGCAGCGTTGGGACAGGGGACAATGAGCAGTTCTTC
.,TRBV11-2,.,TRBJ1-2,CASSPRTVGGYTF,TGTGCCAGCAGCCCGAGGACAGTAGGAGGCTACACCTTC
.,TRBV6-5,TRBD1,TRBJ2-2,CASSRQGVNTGELFF,TGTGCCAGCAGTCGACAGGGGGTGAACACCGGGGAGCTGTTTTTT
few,TRBV19,TRBD1,TRBJ2-1,CASSTGTGQGGVGEQFF,TGTGCCAGTAGTACCGGCACGGGACAGGGGGGTGTCGGGGAGCAGTTCTTC
.,TRBV7-2,.,TRBJ1-3,CASSRGGREGNTIYF,TGTGCCAGCAGCCGGGGGGGCAGAGAAGGAAACACCATATATTTT
once,TRBV5-1,TRBD1,TRBJ2-2,CASSFRQGSTGELFF,TGCGCCAGCAGCTTCCGACAGGGGAGCACCGGGGAGCTGTTTTTT
.,TRBV7-9,.,TRBJ2-2,CSSSFSGGELFF,TGTTCCAGCAGCTTCAGTGGCGGGGAGCTGTTTTTT
.,TRBV7-9,TRBD1,TRBJ1-4,CASRPTSGGTNEKLFF,TGTGCCAGCAGACCCACCTCAGGGGGAACTAATGAAAAACTGTTTTTT
.,TRBV28,TRBD1,TRBJ1-4,CASSLDRGGFNEKLFF,TGTGCCAGCAGTTTGGACAGGGGCGGATTTAATGAAAAACTGTTTTTT
.,TRBV11-3,.,TRBJ2-1,CASSFSREQFF,TGTGCCAGCAGCTTCTCCCGTGAGCAGTTCTTC
.,TRBV27,.,TRBJ1-2,CASTPRRGWQYGYTF,TGTGCCAGCACCCCTCGGAGGGGTTGGCAGTATGGCTACACCTTC
.,TRBV5-4,.,TRBJ2-7,CASSLKDRPSLNYEQYF,TGTGCCAGCAGCTTAAAAGATCGCCCTTCCCTAAACTACGAGCAGTACTTC
.,TRBV14,.,TRBJ2-6,CASSQAGSLGANVLTF,TGTGCCAGCAGCCAAGCCGGGTCCCTCGGGGCCAACGTCCTGACTTTC
.,TRBV9,.,TRBJ1-3,CASSEDSTTGNTIYF,TGTGCCAGCAGCGAGGACAGTACAACTGGAAACACCATATATTTT
.,TRBV19,.,TRBJ1-5,CASIDGGRHQPQHF,TGTGCCAGTATAGACGGGGGACGACATCAGCCCCAGCATTTT
few,TRBV5-4,.,TRBJ1-2,CASSLPERRLSGYTF,TGTGCCAGCAGCTTGCCCGAGCGAAGGTTAAGTGGCTACACCTTC
.,TRBV10-3,TRBD1,TRBJ1-3,CAISQGQGGNTIYF,TGTGCCATCAGCCAGGGACAGGGAGGAAACACCATATATTTT
few,TRBV15,TRBD2,TRBJ2-3,CATSRDSSGGAVNTQYF,TGTGCCACCAGCAGAGATTCCAGCGGGGGGGCAGTAAATACGCAGTATTTT
few,TRBV28,.,TRBJ2-7,CASSRGGASSYEQYF,TGTGCCAGCTCTCGAGGGGGGGCCAGCTCCTACGAGCAGTACTTC
.,TRBV12-5,TRBD1,TRBJ1-5,CASGRTGENNQPQHF,TGTGCTAGTGGCCGGACAGGGGAGAACAATCAGCCCCAGCATTTT